Listed here are 8 T cell receptor beta chains from one sample, sequenced in a study of radiation and T cells in renal cell carcinoma. As to time point: baseline pretreatment blood. Treatment: 15 Gy SBRT to primary tumor, nephrectomy 4 weeks later. Sequencing was performed with immunoSEQ multiplex PCR; in TCRdb, only in-frame clones are kept and a portion is missing. This table holds about 140,000 clones, over 80% found once. The sample here was blood, taken from a patient whose treatment included radiotherapy and nephrectomy. These receptors came from a woman aged 45-65 years with renal cell carcinoma.

This clone was detected once. The chain employs TRBV7-2 and TRBJ1-1; 10 positions match TRBD1. Germline CDR1 and CDR2: SGHTA and FQGNSA. The CDR3 is 15 residues long. Germline trimming cut 5 bases from V and 3 bases from J; bases unmatched to any gene: 6. The CDR3 nucleotides read TGTGCCAGCAGCGCGGGACAGGGGTCGTACACTGAAGCTTTCTTT. It is translated as CASSAGQGSYTEAFF.

This chain joins TRBV6-5 and TRBJ1-3; D uncertain. V lost 3 bases and J 1 base, leaving 7 bases between the germline ends. The CDR3 covers 14 residues. From germline, CDR1 is MNHEY and CDR2 SVGAGI. The CDR3 bases are TGTGCCAGCAGTTATGGGGTTTCTGGAAACACCATATATTTT. It encodes CASSYGVSGNTIYF.

The chain couples TRBV27 to TRBJ1-6; the D gene is possibly TRBD1 (6 bases). CDR3 length: 14 amino acids. The V gene lost 4 bases and the J gene lost 7 bases, with 11 bases spanning the gap. Germline assignment: CDR1 MNHEY and CDR2 SMNVEV (reference sequence). The CDR3 here is CASSSGAWNSPLHF. The CDR3 DNA follows: TGTGCCAGCAGTTCGGGGGCTTGGAATTCACCCCTCCACTTT.

The chain is built from TRBV27 and TRBJ1-5; TRBD1 agrees at 7 bases. The CDR3 is 15 amino acids. The V gene's germline CDR1 is MNHEY and CDR2 SMNVEV (reference sequence). The ends lost 6 bases at V and 0 bases at J; junction bases unmatched: 5. The CDR3 region has the DNA TGTGCCAGCAGACCCGGGACAGCTAGCAATCAGCCCCAGCATTTT. Its translation is CASRPGTASNQPQHF.

V is TRBV29-1 and J is TRBJ1-6, with 9 bases aligning to TRBD1. The CDR3 is made up of 15 amino acids. Per germline, CDR1 SQVTM and CDR2 ANQGSEA. The V gene end was trimmed by 5 bases and the J gene end by 0 bases; junction bases not matched to a gene: 2. DNA of the CDR3: TGCAGCGTTCAGACAGGGGGCTCCTATAATTCACCCCTCCACTTT. It translates to CSVQTGGSYNSPLHF. Combining the CDR3 with reference TRBV29-1 and TRBJ1-6 gives the whole variable domain SAVISQKPSRDICQRGTSLTIQCQVDSQVTMMFWYRQQPGQSLTLIATANQGSEATYESGFVIDKFPISRPNLTFSTLTVSNMSPEDSSIYLCSVQTGGSYNSPLHFGNGTRLTVT.

V is TRBV7-2 and J is TRBJ2-7; maybe TRBD2 (5 bases). The CDR3 covers 14 residues. Trimming removed 5 bases at V and 2 bases at J, with 13 bases between. The germline gives CDR1 SGHTA, CDR2 FQGNSA. DNA of the CDR3: TGTGCCAGCAGCGTGGTCGGGATTCCCTACGAGCAGTACTTC. It encodes CASSVVGIPYEQYF.

The V call is TRBV5-4, the J call TRBJ2-7, with 8 bases aligning to TRBD2. Germline CDR1 is SGHNT and CDR2 is YYREEE (reference sequence). The CDR3 spans 14 residues. The J segment lost 0 bases and the V segment lost 4 bases, leaving 3 bases of the junction unmatched. Here the CDR3 DNA reads TGTGCCAGCAGCCTTAGCGGGAACTCCTACGAGCAGTACTTC. As protein: CASSLSGNSYEQYF.

V usage is TRBV28 and J usage is TRBJ2-5; 7 bases match TRBD1. The J call may not be correct, given that the DNA end is closer to TRBJ2-7. Looked up from germline, CDR1 is MDHEN and CDR2 is SYDVKM. The CDR3 spans 15 residues. The CDR3 region has the DNA TGTGCCAGCAGTTTTGAACAGGGGATATCCTACGAGCAGTACTTC. Translated: CASSFEQGISYEQYF.